This T cell receptor (beta chain) was captured by sequencing in a study of blood T cell repertoires in COVID-19. Sequencing used immunoSEQ multiplex PCR; TCRdb keeps in-frame clones, though not all of them. The sample lists more than 110,000 clones, 75% to 85% occurring once. Trimming left V 0 bases short and J 6 bases short, with 4 bases between. The germline V gene has CDR1 GTSNPN and CDR2 SVGIG (reference sequence). This CDR3 has 11 residues. Sequenced input: peripheral blood. The rearrangement uses TRBV30 and TRBJ2-3; unclear D gene. This clonotype was sampled from a man aged 45-65 years with acute or convalescent COVID-19. The CDR3 DNA follows: TGTGCCTGGAGTGTGAGGGATACGCAGTATTTT. Amino acids: CAWSVRDTQYF.